This TCR beta chain comes out of a study of identifying expanded T cells in peripheral blood (dated by TCRdb to about 2019). Looking at the study overall: Technical replicates were generated by sequencing separate aliquots of the same genomic DNA pool, and four replicates were compared pairwise. Findings and caveats that apply to the study as a whole: The beta-binomial model significantly reduced the number of clones called differentially abundant and the false-positive rate across all healthy-donor time intervals. Between technical replicates the binomial model flagged about 1.2 differentially abundant clones, whereas over roughly 2 weeks the binomial model flagged about 16.4 and over about four weeks 19 to 20. For all healthy donors, the variance in clone template counts between approximately 2-week samples rose significantly as total template count increased. The authors expected that over much longer intervals, such as months to years, biological variance in healthy repertoires might increase even further.

At the junction V is shortened by 0 bases and J by 5 bases, with 19 bases in between. CDR1 and CDR2, looked up from the germline V gene, are LGHNA and YNFKEQ. The CDR3 runs 17 residues from the cysteine to the phenylalanine. The read is trimmed to its CDR3 DNA, 51 bases read in frame from base 1. As to this clone: What this receptor recognizes is not known. Base qualities are not recorded, but no much larger clone differs from it by a single base.

TCRbeta CDR3 regions were profiled by bias-controlled multiplex PCR amplification of genomic DNA with the immunoSEQ Assay. The study's processing was this. To quantify the absolute abundance of each unique TCRbeta CDR3 region, the sequences were collapsed and filtered. Differential abundance was tested with two models: a binomial (Fisher-equivalent) model and a beta-binomial model that adds time-dependent variance fitted from healthy donors. Clones with fewer than 5 combined templates were removed, and a clone was called differentially abundant if the clone's Benjamini-Hochberg FDR was below 0.01. The form v = (b*log(k)+a)^2 was used to model beta-binomial variance as a function of total template count across the two samples. Imported from immuneACCESS, the table was reduced by TCRdb to in-frame sequences with V and J called. These copies leave out some clones; in studies compared against another copy, an unresolved V gene accounts for under half, and the cause of the remainder is not known. V and J calls and clone size come straight from that table; D and trimming were deduced from the DNA. In all, the sample holds 90,000 to 100,000 clones, and 88% of those were seen once. The ten biggest clones cover roughly 3.9% of the sample.

During the collection period, no immune events, such as infections, were documented for the healthy donors. Blood repertoires from healthy donors were used as a training cohort for calibrating time-dependent variance in a beta-binomial model of differential abundance of T-cell clones. There were roughly 10 healthy donors in the training cohort, of whom 3 were female and 7 were male. The donors were between roughly 29 and 65 years old, with an average age of about 40 years. Whole blood was collected from each healthy donor at three time points spaced about two weeks apart and obtained from a commercial supplier. For immunosequencing, genomic DNA was extracted from whole blood that had not been sorted.

Rearrangement joined TRBV4-2 to TRBJ1-1; too little of a D gene remains to name it. The receptor was isolated from a person between 18 and 69 years old in good health. The sequencing sample was made of blood. The nucleotides are TGTGCCAGCAGCCAAGAAACGAAAGTCACCCCGGGGACTGAAGCTTTCTTT. Its translation is CASSQETKVTPGTEAFF.